The clone carrying this T cell receptor (beta chain) was picked up a small number of times. No antigen is known for it. Each CDR3 protein gets one entry after TCRdb re-called the 5' RACE reads with MiXCR. The sample carries about 88,000 distinct CDR3 sequences, approximately 23% recorded once. The data originate from a study of T-cell memory formation after mild COVID-19. Findings and limits, study-wide: Cross-reactive memory appears to have joined, as suggested by some responding clones showing up in pre-infection memory.

Germline CDR1 and CDR2: LGHNT and FRNRAP. With V trimmed by 6 bases and J by 5 bases, 9 bases remained unmatched. This CDR3 is 14 amino acids long. This sequence joins TRBV12-5 and TRBJ2-5; TRBD2 aligns across 7 bases. Sequenced material: PBMCs or a T cell subset sorted from them (not recorded which). This TCR was sampled from a man aged 18 to 35 who had mild COVID-19 (a few samples of this study predate the infection). Cell type and time point are not known. CDR3 in amino acids: CASGHGLVSETQYF. In DNA form, the CDR3 reads TGTGCTAGTGGCCATGGACTAGTTTCGGAGACCCAGTACTTC.